This T cell receptor (beta chain) appears in the sequencing data of a study of blood T cell repertoires in COVID-19. Study information: COVID-19 samples from acute and convalescent phases originated in the United States, Italy and Spain.

Per the authors' pipeline: Reference gene primer amplification gave nucleated cell count estimates. This table comes from immunoSEQ multiplex PCR, and its TCRdb copy is limited to in-frame clones, with some not included. That table supplies the V and J calls and clone size; D and trimming were determined from the DNA. The top ten clones hold about 12% of a sample with 200,000 to 250,000 clones, roughly 85% of them seen once. CDR3 length: 12 amino acids. CDR1 is GTSNPN, CDR2 SVGIG, per germline (reference sequence). Trimming pared 0 bases from V and 11 bases from J, leaving 11 bases between. J is TRBJ1-5 and V is TRBV30, with a tentative D call TRBD1 (5 bases). The sequence was collected from a woman aged 18 to 35 who had recovered from COVID-19. Sequenced: peripheral blood. The CDR3 loop reads CAWSVPGGSQHF. The CDR3 nucleotides read TGTGCCTGGAGTGTACCTGGGGGGTCCCAGCATTTT.